These T cell receptor beta chains were read from a single sample in a study of blood T cell repertoires in COVID-19. Libraries were prepared by immunoSEQ multiplex PCR; TCRdb keeps only in-frame clonotypes and omits some of them. The sample contains around 320,000 clones, 90% of which appear only once. Material: PBMCs or T cells enriched from blood (not recorded which). Receptor source: a woman under 30 with acute COVID-19. Each CDR3 is given with its conserved first and last residue. The D gene is left open where the match is weak. A row's size may be missing; if present it is once, few, many or a size class.

j_gene | d_gene | v_gene | abundance | CDR3nt | CDR3aa
TRBJ1-1 | TRBD1 | TRBV12-5 | - | TGTGCTAGTTCATCCGGGACAGGGGGCGCGGACACTGAAGCTTTCTTT | CASSSGTGGADTEAFF
TRBJ2-7 | - | TRBV28 | - | TGTGCCAGCAGTTCCCTCGTTGAGCAGTACTTC | CASSSLVEQYF
TRBJ2-7 | TRBD2 | TRBV3-1/TRBV3-2 | once | TGTGCCAGCAGCGAAACCCTAGCGGGAGGGCGATCCGAGCAGTACTTC | CASSETLAGGRSEQYF
TRBJ2-7 | TRBD1 | TRBV9 | - | TGTGCCAGCAGCGTAGAGGTAGGGGGCAATGAGCAGTACTTC | CASSVEVGGNEQYF
TRBJ2-7 | TRBD1 | TRBV27 | once | TGTGCCAGCAGTTTTAGGTCTGGGACAGCAAGCTCCTACGAGCAGTACTTC | CASSFRSGTASSYEQYF
TRBJ1-2 | TRBD1 | TRBV7-3 | - | TGTGCCAGCAGTCCGCAAACAGGGGAAGGCTACACCTTC | CASSPQTGEGYTF
TRBJ1-5 | - | TRBV19 | - | TGTGCCAGTAGTATCCCAGGGGATCAGCCCCAGCATTTT | CASSIPGDQPQHF
TRBJ1-6 | - | TRBV15 | - | TGTGCCACCAGCAGTTCGACACCCAGGGATTCACCCCTCCACTTT | CATSSSTPRDSPLHF
TRBJ1-4 | - | TRBV10-3 | - | TGTGCCATCAGTGAGACAGATGAAAAACTGTTTTTT | CAISETDEKLFF
TRBJ2-1 | TRBD2 | TRBV11-3 | medium-sized | TGTGCCAGCAGCTTAGGTACTAGCGGGGGGGGCTCCTACAATGAGCAGTTCTTC | CASSLGTSGGGSYNEQFF